These 9 T cell receptor beta chains were sequenced from one sample in a study of identifying expanded T cells in peripheral blood. This table comes from immunoSEQ multiplex PCR, and its TCRdb copy is limited to in-frame clones, with some not included. The sample lists 100,000 or so clones, approximately 90% occurring once. Sequencing was performed on blood. These receptors all come from a person aged 18 to 75 in good health.

This chain joins TRBV7-2 and TRBJ2-7, with D unclear. This CDR3 has 13 residues. V was cut by 5 bases and J by 2 bases, with 10 bases left in between. The germline V gene has CDR1 SGHTA and CDR2 FQGNSA. In DNA, the CDR3 is TGTGCCAGCAGCCCTGGGTTAACCTACGAGCAGTACTTC. Translation gives CASSPGLTYEQYF.

The chain employs TRBV28 and TRBJ1-1; no clear D gene. This CDR3 is 14 amino acids long. Trimming left V 3 bases short and J 0 bases short, with 8 bases between. In germline, CDR1 is MDHEN, CDR2 SYDVKM. The CDR3 bases are TGTGCCAGCAGTTTCCTCAGCTTGAACACTGAAGCTTTCTTT. Its translation: CASSFLSLNTEAFF. The full variable domain, its missing parts supplied by reference TRBV28 and TRBJ1-1, is DVKVTQSSRYLVKRTGEKVFLECVQDMDHENMFWYRQDPGLGLRLIYFSYDVKMKEKGDIPEGYSVSREKKERFSLILESASTNQTSMYLCASSFLSLNTEAFFGQGTRLTVV.

This sequence joins TRBV6-6 and TRBJ2-3; D uncertain. CDR3 size: 11 residues. V was pared by 8 bases and J by 0 bases, with 3 bases between. Looked up from germline, CDR1 is MNHNY and CDR2 is SVGAGI (reference sequence). The CDR3 region is CASLSTDTQYF. The CDR3 DNA is TGTGCCAGCTTGAGCACAGATACGCAGTATTTT.

Only one count was recorded for this clone. Its ends do not fully match the called genes, so a read error is possible. The chain carries TRBV7-2 and TRBJ1-2, with D tentatively TRBD1 (6 bases). CDR3 size: 16 residues. Germline V gene data show CDR1 as SGHTA and CDR2 as FQGNSA. CDR3 DNA: TGCGCCAGCAGCCAAGGCTACGGGGGCAGGGATGTTGGCTACACCTTC. It translates to CASSQGYGGRDVGYTF.

The V gene is TRBV4-3, the J gene TRBJ2-3; no firm D call. Trimming removed 4 bases from V and 2 bases from J, with 10 bases in between. Germline V lookup: CDR1 LGHNA, CDR2 YSLEER. There are 14 residues in the CDR3. CDR3 sequence: CASSPRFSTDTQYF. The CDR3, as DNA: TGCGCCAGCAGCCCACGATTTTCCACAGATACGCAGTATTTT.

The chain couples TRBV7-2 to TRBJ1-1; D not resolved. CDR1 SGHTA and CDR2 FQGNSA come from the germline V gene. V shed 3 bases and J shed 5 bases, with 7 bases lying between them. The CDR3 totals 12 residues. The CDR3: CASSFMWTEAFF. CDR3 sequence (DNA): TGTGCCAGCAGCTTTATGTGGACTGAAGCTTTCTTT.

This clone was found once. This chain joins TRBV19 and TRBJ2-3; TRBD1 agrees at 10 bases. Per the germline V gene, CDR1 is LNHDA and CDR2 is SQIVND (reference sequence). The CDR3 runs to 16 residues. J lost 3 bases, V lost 4 bases, and 7 bases had no gene match. The CDR3 DNA follows: TGTGCCAGTAGTACCCCGACAGGGGGCTTAACAGATACGCAGTATTTT. The encoded protein is CASSTPTGGLTDTQYF.

The J gene is TRBJ1-4, the V gene TRBV27; TRBD1 aligns across 10 bases. CDR1 MNHEY and CDR2 SMNVEV come from the germline V gene (reference sequence). With V trimmed by 7 bases and J by 0 bases, 8 bases remained unmatched. This CDR3 has 17 residues. CDR3 residues: CASILDRGPTTNEKLFF. CDR3 DNA: TGTGCCAGCATCCTCGACAGGGGGCCGACAACTAATGAAAAACTGTTTTTT.

This clone was observed once. The chain recombines TRBV5-1 with TRBJ1-1; D not certain. Trimming removed 2 bases at V and 3 bases at J, with 11 bases between. The CDR3 loop spans 14 amino acids. Germline values: CDR1 SGHRS, CDR2 YFSETQ. The CDR3 DNA is TGCGCCAGCAGCTTCGTCGGGGTGGACACTGAAGCTTTCTTT. This translates into CASSFVGVDTEAFF. Drawing the rest from reference TRBV5-1 and TRBJ1-1, the complete variable domain is KAGVTQTPRYLIKTRGQQVTLSCSPISGHRSVSWYQQTPGQGLQFLFEYFSETQRNKGNFPGRFSGRQFSNSRSEMNVSTLELGDSALYLCASSFVGVDTEAFFGQGTRLTVV.